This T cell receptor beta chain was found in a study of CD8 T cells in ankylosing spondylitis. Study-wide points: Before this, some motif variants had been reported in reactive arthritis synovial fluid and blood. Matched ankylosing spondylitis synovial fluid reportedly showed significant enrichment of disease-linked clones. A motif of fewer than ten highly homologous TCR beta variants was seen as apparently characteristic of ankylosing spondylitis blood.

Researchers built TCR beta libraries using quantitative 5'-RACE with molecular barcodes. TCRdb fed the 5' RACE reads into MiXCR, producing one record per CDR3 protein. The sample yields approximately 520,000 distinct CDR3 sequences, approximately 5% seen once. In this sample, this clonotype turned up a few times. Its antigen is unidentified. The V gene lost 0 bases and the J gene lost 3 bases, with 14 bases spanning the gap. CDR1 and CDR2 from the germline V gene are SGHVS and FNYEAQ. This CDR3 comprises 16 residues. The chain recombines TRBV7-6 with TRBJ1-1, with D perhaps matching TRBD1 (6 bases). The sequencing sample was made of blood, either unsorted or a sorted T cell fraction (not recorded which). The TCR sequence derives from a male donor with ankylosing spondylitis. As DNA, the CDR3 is TGTGCCAGCAGCTTAGCGGGGGGCTTCACATACACTGAAGCTTTCTTT. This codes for CASSLAGGFTYTEAFF.